This TCR beta chain was identified during a study of beta chain features in type 1 diabetes. Study-level background: Across all samples, over 85 million sorted cells were examined.

Study-wide results and caveats: The naive, central memory and Treg TCRB repertoires looked more alike in patients than they did in healthy donors. Shortening of TCRB CDR3s, moderate but significant, appeared in all four CD4+ subsets of Type 1 diabetes patients.

This clone came up a few times. Its antigen remains unidentified. The authors reverse transcribed all of the isolated RNA, so sequencing captured expressed TCRB transcripts. The repertoire was sequenced with immunoSEQ multiplex PCR; TCRdb's copy has only in-frame clones and lacks some. The sample contains a few hundred thousand clones, about 13% of which appear only once. Researchers reported sorting CD4+ naive, central memory, regulatory and stem cell-like memory cells via CD45RO/CCR7/CD25/CD127/CD95/CD27. Purity (above 95%) was reached by all sorted populations. Input material: naive CD4+ T cells from blood. This clonotype originated in a woman in her late teens or twenties with type 1 diabetes.

This chain's CDR3 is CASSFGQGAFF. CDR3 nucleotide sequence: TGCGCCAGCAGCTTTGGCCAGGGGGCTTTCTTT. The V call is TRBV5-1, the J call TRBJ1-1; D might be TRBD1 (6 bases). V was cut by 2 bases and J by 11 bases, with 10 bases left in between. This CDR3 has 11 amino acids. Germline V gene data show CDR1 as SGHRS and CDR2 as YFSETQ.